These T cell receptor beta chains were read from a single sample in a study of beta chain features in type 1 diabetes. This table comes from immunoSEQ multiplex PCR, and its TCRdb copy is limited to in-frame clones, with some not included. The sample lists a few hundred thousand clones; around 10% were seen once. Sequences were obtained from central memory CD4+ T cells from blood. Source of these receptors: a man aged 25 to 40 with type 1 diabetes. The CDR3 runs from the conserved cysteine through the conserved F or W. D genes are given only for firm matches. Where a row states a size, it is once, few, many or the class of an expanded clone; other rows omit it.

size	V	D	J	DNA	CDR3
.	TRBV7-7	.	TRBJ1-5	TGTGCCAGCAGCTTAGAGAGCAATCAGCCCCAGCATTTT	CASSLESNQPQHF
few	TRBV7-6	.	TRBJ2-1	TGTGCCAGCAGCGCCCTTCCCGGAGCCTACAATGAGCAGTTCTTC	CASSALPGAYNEQFF
few	TRBV7-9	TRBD1	TRBJ2-3	TGTGCCAGCAGCCTACAGGGGGCGGTAGATACGCAGTATTTT	CASSLQGAVDTQYF
few	TRBV5-6	TRBD2	TRBJ2-1	TGTGCCAGCAGCTTGGTCACGCGGGGGAGCTCCTACAATGAGCAGTTCTTC	CASSLVTRGSSYNEQFF
.	TRBV28	TRBD1	TRBJ1-1	TGTGCCAGCAGCTTAATACAGGGGGGGAAAGCTTTCTTT	CASSLIQGGKAFF
few	TRBV28	.	TRBJ2-2	TGTGCCAGCAGTTCCCCCGACAGACTCGGGGAGCTGTTTTTT	CASSSPDRLGELFF
many	TRBV9	.	TRBJ2-1	TGTGCCAGCAGCGTAGTCGGTTTGGATGAGCAGTTCTTC	CASSVVGLDEQFF
.	TRBV28	.	TRBJ2-7	TGTGCCAGCAGACCGAGCTCCTACGAGCAGTACTTC	CASRPSSYEQYF
.	TRBV27	.	TRBJ2-2	TGTGCCAGCAGTTTATTCCAGGGTGTGGGCGGGGAGCTGTTTTTT	CASSLFQGVGGELFF
.	TRBV5-1	TRBD1	TRBJ2-7	TGCGCCAGCAGCTTGACCGGACAGGGGTTCGGGCAGTACTTC	CASSLTGQGFGQYF
.	TRBV28	.	TRBJ2-2	TGTGCCAGCAGTTCTACAGGGTGGAGTGGCGGGGAGCTGTTTTTT	CASSSTGWSGGELFF
few	TRBV6-5	.	TRBJ2-3	TGTGCCAGCAGTTTCCAGACCCCAACGATCACAGATACGCAGTATTTT	CASSFQTPTITDTQYF
few	TRBV6-1	TRBD1	TRBJ2-7	TGTGCCAGCAGTGATGGGACAGGGGTTAACGAGCAGTACTTC	CASSDGTGVNEQYF
once	TRBV27	.	TRBJ2-3	TGTGCCAGCAGTTTGGATCCGCTGCGGACGCAGTATTTT	CASSLDPLRTQYF
.	TRBV5-4	.	TRBJ2-7	TGTGCCAGCAGCCCGCGGGGCCCCTCCTACGAGCAGTACTTC	CASSPRGPSYEQYF
few	TRBV4-1	.	TRBJ2-5	TGCGCCAGCAGCCAAGGGGTGGCGGGCTTCCAAGAGACCCAGTACTTC	CASSQGVAGFQETQYF
.	TRBV11-2	.	TRBJ2-7	TGTGCCAGCAGCTCCTTCTACGAGCAGTACTTC	CASSSFYEQYF
.	TRBV29-1	TRBD2	TRBJ2-5	TGCAGCGTGGGGGGGGGTCAAGAGACCCAGTACTTC	CSVGGGQETQYF
.	TRBV6-5	.	TRBJ1-2	TGTGCCAGCAGTTGGAGGGAGGGAGACTATGGCTACACCTTC	CASSWREGDYGYTF
.	TRBV19	TRBD1	TRBJ2-7	TGTGCCAGTAGTATTCAAGGAACGACAGGGCGCCTATCCTACGAGCAGTACTTC	CASSIQGTTGRLSYEQYF
.	TRBV6-5	.	TRBJ2-1	TGTGCCAGCAGTTCTACAGGGAGGAATGAGCAGTTCTTC	CASSSTGRNEQFF
few	TRBV14	TRBD1	TRBJ1-2	TGTGCCAGCAGTCGCGACAGGGACAGCTATGGCTACACCTTC	CASSRDRDSYGYTF
.	TRBV30	.	TRBJ2-5	TGTGCCAGTAGCCATTTTCTCAGGGGAGGACAAGAGACCCAGTACTTC	CASSHFLRGGQETQYF
.	TRBV29-1	.	TRBJ2-2	TGCAGCGTTGGAGGACCGACCTCCACCGGGGAGCTGTTTTTT	CSVGGPTSTGELFF
.	TRBV25-1	.	TRBJ2-3	TGTGCCAGCAGTGTGCCTATCACAGATACGCAGTATTTT	CASSVPITDTQYF
few	TRBV5-1	.	TRBJ2-7	TGCGCCAGCAGCTTACAAGAGATCTACGAGCAGTACTTC	CASSLQEIYEQYF
.	TRBV7-9	.	TRBJ2-3	TGTGCCAGCAGCTTGGGGAGAACAGATACGCAGTATTTT	CASSLGRTDTQYF
.	TRBV7-9	.	TRBJ2-7	TGTGCCAGCAGCGGCTCCTACGAGCAGTACTTC	CASSGSYEQYF
few	TRBV6-1	.	TRBJ2-6	TGTGCCACCTCTACTCCCTCTGGGGCCAACGTCCTGACTTTC	CATSTPSGANVLTF
.	TRBV5-6	.	TRBJ1-2	TGTGCCAGCAGCCGCAGGGGAAACTATGGCTACACCTTC	CASSRRGNYGYTF
.	TRBV6-4	TRBD1	TRBJ2-1	TGTGCCAGCAGGGGGACAGGGACCTACAATGAGCAGTTCTTC	CASRGTGTYNEQFF
.	TRBV14	TRBD1	TRBJ1-3	TGTGCCAGCAGCCAAGAAAGAGGGGACAGATTCCACTCTGGAAACACCATATATTTT	CASSQERGDRFHSGNTIYF
.	TRBV7-2	TRBD1	TRBJ2-7	TGTGCCAGCAGCGCCGGGACAGGGGGCGACGAGCAGTACTTC	CASSAGTGGDEQYF
.	TRBV6-1	TRBD2	TRBJ2-3	TGTGCCAGCAAGGCGGGAGAAGGTACAGATACGCAGTATTTT	CASKAGEGTDTQYF
few	TRBV2	.	TRBJ1-2	TGTGCCAGCAGCCCCGGGACTGGCTACACCTTC	CASSPGTGYTF
few	TRBV27	.	TRBJ2-1	TGTGCCAGCAGTCTATCCTGGACAATGGCTAGAGAGCAGTTCTTC	CASSLSWTMAREQFF
few	TRBV27	.	TRBJ2-2	TGTGCCAGCAGTCTCCGCCCCGGGACGGTGAACACCGGGGAGCTGTTTTTT	CASSLRPGTVNTGELFF
.	TRBV28	TRBD2	TRBJ2-7	TGTGCCAGCAATACCGGGACTAGCGGGAGATCGCAGTACTTC	CASNTGTSGRSQYF
.	TRBV27	TRBD2	TRBJ2-2	TGTGCCAGCAGTTTATCCGGGACTAGCGGGAGAGGGGGCGGGGAGCTGTTTTTT	CASSLSGTSGRGGGELFF
few	TRBV7-3	TRBD1	TRBJ1-2	TGTGCCAGCACGCCGATGGACAGGGAGGATGGCTACACCTTC	CASTPMDREDGYTF
.	TRBV6-5	.	TRBJ1-3	TGTGCCAGCAGGCTCAACCGAGGGGACACCATATATTTT	CASRLNRGDTIYF
many	TRBV5-1	.	TRBJ2-7	TGCGCCAGCAGCTTGGCGGGACGGTCGGAGCAGTACTTC	CASSLAGRSEQYF
few	TRBV7-7	.	TRBJ2-2	TGTGCTAGCAGCCCAACAGGGACCACCGGGGAGCTGTTTTTT	CASSPTGTTGELFF
few	TRBV7-9	TRBD2	TRBJ2-7	TGTGCCAGCAGCCCCCGGATGAGAGCGGGAGTATCGGCCTACGAGCAGTACTTC	CASSPRMRAGVSAYEQYF
many	TRBV5-1	.	TRBJ2-7	TGCGCCAGCAGCCCAGGAAGGTTCTCCTACGAGCAGTACTTC	CASSPGRFSYEQYF
.	TRBV5-1	.	TRBJ1-2	TGCGCCAGCAGCTCGGACGTAGACTATGGCTACACCTTC	CASSSDVDYGYTF